This T cell receptor beta chain comes out of a study of T cell repertoires in cytomegalovirus infection. As for the study in general: Public TCR beta signatures provided an indication of both CMV infection and a matching HLA type. Study-level findings and limits: Summed frequency of shared TCR beta families picked out CMV carriers who also had the relevant HLA. HLA-C-restricted, CMV-specific TCR beta clonotypes were dominant ex vivo.

There are a few counts of this clonotype. Its antigen remains unknown. Trimming removed 1 base at V and 0 bases at J, with 10 bases between. The CDR3 is 15 residues long. CDR1 and CDR2 (germline): SEHNR, FQNEAQ (reference sequence). Using its own MiXCR run on the reads, TCRdb lists one record per CDR3 protein. The data show 700,000 to 950,000 distinct CDR3 sequences, with approximately 30% seen just once and 9.5% to 15% held by the top ten. This receptor was identified in a human donor in good health (CMV status not recorded). Some clones in this sample may be carry-over from other donors' samples. The chain links TRBV7-9 to TRBJ2-7, with D maybe TRBD2 (5 bases). The sequencing here drew on cultured CD8+ T cells from PBMCs, taken from culture after CMV antigen stimulation. CDR3 bases: TGTGCCAGCAGCTTAGGAGGGCGGTTCTCCTACGAGCAGTACTTC. As protein: CASSLGGRFSYEQYF.